What follows are 24 T cell receptor beta chains derived from one specimen sequenced in a study of CD8+CD57+ T cells in acquired aplastic anemia. TCR beta VDJ and CDR3 profiling used genomic DNA as template. TCRdb reprocessed the reads with MiXCR, giving one entry per CDR3 protein. Among some 180,000 distinct CDR3 sequences listed, around 60% were seen once. Patients sequenced had flow cytometry evidence of CD8+CD57+ cell expansion. Input material: sorted CD4+, CD8+, or CD8+CD57+ T cells (not recorded which) from PBMCs. The source is a human donor with aplastic anemia.

This clonotype was recorded once. The J gene is TRBJ2-3, the V gene TRBV11-1; a possible D gene is TRBD2 (7 bases). The CDR3 loop spans 15 amino acids. V lost 5 bases to trimming and J lost 7 bases, with 19 bases between them. Germline assignment: CDR1 SGHAT and CDR2 FQDESV (reference sequence). This CDR3 is CASSQEVGGLYTQYF. The CDR3, as DNA: TGTGCCAGCAGCCAAGAAGTCGGGGGGCTTTATACGCAGTATTTT. Looking up the rest from reference TRBV11-1 and TRBJ2-3 gives the full variable domain: EAEVAQSPRYKITEKSQAVAFWCDPISGHATLYWYRQILGQGPELLVQFQDESVVDDSQLPKDRFSAERLKGVDSTLKIQPAELGDSAMYLCASSQEVGGLYTQYFGPGTRLTVL.

This clonotype was seen once. V usage is TRBV14 and J usage is TRBJ2-5; D gene uncertain. The CDR3 totals 14 residues. V was trimmed by 4 bases and J by 4 bases, leaving 13 bases between them. CDR1 is SGHDN and CDR2 is FVKESK in the germline V gene. This CDR3 is CASSRGSRGETQYF. The CDR3 DNA sequence: TGTGCCAGCAGCCGTGGGTCGAGAGGAGAGACCCAGTACTTC.

The J gene is TRBJ1-1, the V gene TRBV11-2; the D is unclear. Germline loops: CDR1 SGHAT, CDR2 FQNNGV. The CDR3 has 15 amino acids. V was clipped by 1 base and J by 1 base, with 10 bases between them. CDR3 DNA: TGTGCCAGCAGCTTAGCGGTCGGCAGGAACACTGAAGCTTTCTTT. Translating gives CASSLAVGRNTEAFF. Full variable domain (missing parts from reference TRBV11-2 and TRBJ1-1): EAGVAQSPRYKIIEKRQSVAFWCNPISGHATLYWYQQILGQGPKLLIQFQNNGVVDDSQLPKDRFSAERLKGVDSTLKIQPAKLEDSAVYLCASSLAVGRNTEAFFGQGTRLTVV.

This clonotype was recorded only once. This rearrangement joins TRBV25-1 to TRBJ2-7, with D unclear. Looked up from germline, CDR1 is MGHDK and CDR2 is SYGVNS. V was clipped by 1 base and J by 10 bases, with 8 bases between them. The CDR3 is made up of 11 amino acids. In DNA form, the CDR3 reads TGTGCCAGCAGTGAATTGTCCTTTCAGTACTTC. Translating it yields CASSELSFQYF.

A remark on this clonotype: A clone one base away is much larger, so this may be a read error. The rearrangement links TRBV20-1 to TRBJ1-4, with D hard to call. The CDR3 covers 13 residues. Germline CDR1 is DFQATT and CDR2 is SNEGSKA (reference sequence). CDR3 sequence reads: CSARGQSNERLFF. As DNA, the CDR3 is TGCAGTGCTAGAGGGCAGTCTAATGAAAGACTGTTTTTT.

This clonotype was counted ten times or more. The rearrangement links TRBV19 to TRBJ1-5; no clear D gene. Germline CDR1 LNHDA, CDR2 SQIVND (reference sequence). CDR3 size: 15 residues. V gave up 5 bases and J gave up 4 bases, with 15 bases separating them. CDR3 in DNA: TGTGCCAGTAGTTACGGGGTCCGTGGAAATCAGCCCCAGCATTTT. Translating it yields CASSYGVRGNQPQHF.

This chain joins TRBV6-1 and TRBJ1-6; D gene uncertain. The CDR3 runs 13 residues. Germline assignment: CDR1 MNHNS and CDR2 SASEGT. Trimming stripped 1 base from V and 9 bases from J, with 7 bases between. CDR3 amino acids: CASSEEGSSPLHF. Here the CDR3 DNA reads TGTGCCAGCAGTGAAGAAGGGAGTTCACCCCTCCACTTT.

V gene TRBV6-1 combines with J gene TRBJ2-5; D unclear. The CDR3 covers 13 residues. CDR1 is MNHNS, CDR2 SASEGT, per germline. Trimming removed 3 bases at V and 1 base at J, with 6 bases between. The CDR3 loop is CASSEVPQETQYF. The DNA for the CDR3 is TGTGCCAGCAGTGAGGTACCCCAAGAGACCCAGTACTTC.

This clonotype appeared a few times. It may be a read error: a sequence one base away is much more abundant. The gene calls are TRBV6-7 and TRBJ2-5; 9 bases align to TRBD1. The J call may be wrong; the DNA end is better matched by TRBJ2-7. TRBV6-7 is an ORF for which the function is uncertain. The CDR3 spans 15 residues. CDR3 in amino acids: CASSEALGQGHEQYF. CDR3 in DNA: TGTGCCAGCAGTGAAGCGCTGGGACAGGGACACGAGCAGTACTTC.

The chain is built from TRBV4-3 and TRBJ2-7; either TRBD1 or TRBD2 may supply D (6 bases each). Germline lookup yields CDR1 LGHNA and CDR2 YSLEER. This CDR3 is built from 15 residues. V was cut by 1 base and J by 4 bases, with 14 bases left in between. DNA of the CDR3: TGCGCCAGCAGCCAAGGGCCTGGAGGGGGGTACGAGCAGTACTTC. Translated: CASSQGPGGGYEQYF.

The chain carries TRBV15 and TRBJ1-5; D call uncertain. V lost 5 bases, J lost 4 bases, and 12 bases lay in between. CDR3 length: 14 amino acids. Germline CDR1 is LNHNV and CDR2 is YYDKDF (reference sequence). CDR3: CATSGQGMNQPQHF. CDR3 coding DNA: TGTGCCACCAGCGGCCAAGGCATGAATCAGCCCCAGCATTTT.

The V and J genes are TRBV7-8 and TRBJ2-5, with D unresolved. The CDR3 is 13 residues long. Germline V CDR1 and CDR2: SGHVS, FQNEAQ. Between the trimmed V and J ends, which lost 1 base and 4 bases, there was a span of 7 bases. CDR3 residues: CASSLGARETQYF. In DNA, the CDR3 is TGTGCCAGCAGCTTAGGGGCCAGAGAGACCCAGTACTTC.

The chain is built from TRBV5-1 and TRBJ2-7; 7 bases are a match to TRBD1. The V gene end was trimmed by 1 base and the J gene end by 4 bases; junction bases not matched to a gene: 2. This CDR3 has 13 amino acids. The germline gives CDR1 SGHRS, CDR2 YFSETQ. CDR3 nucleotides: TGCGCCAGCAGCTTGATACAGGGGTACGAGCAGTACTTC. It codes for CASSLIQGYEQYF.

The V call is TRBV2, the J call TRBJ1-5, with TRBD1 matching 8 bases. The junction had 4 bases not matched to a gene; V was cut back by 4 bases and J by 5 bases. The CDR3 loop spans 14 amino acids. Germline V gives CDR1 SNHLY, CDR2 FYNNEI. CDR3 sequence (DNA): TGTGCCAGCAGTGCTCAGACAGGGGATCAGCCCCAGCATTTT. Translated, it gives CASSAQTGDQPQHF.

The chain employs TRBV7-2 and TRBJ2-7; TRBD2 matches 7 bases. CDR1 and CDR2 from the germline V gene are SGHTA and FQGNSA. Trimming at V came to 5 bases and at J to 4 bases, leaving 11 bases not matched to a gene. The CDR3 loop spans 15 amino acids. The CDR3 DNA follows: TGTGCCAGCAGCACCGGTCCGGGGGGAGGTTACGAGCAGTACTTC. Its translation: CASSTGPGGGYEQYF.

V gene TRBV12-3 or TRBV12-4 combines with J gene TRBJ1-1; weak D call: TRBD1 (6 bases). This CDR3 contains 17 residues. The ends were cut back, 6 bases at V and 4 bases at J, with 24 bases in the middle. This CDR3 reads CASRSGLTRGLGTEAFF. CDR3 nucleotide sequence: TGTGCCAGCAGGTCCGGCCTAACCAGGGGCCTCGGCACTGAAGCTTTCTTT.

The rearrangement links TRBV7-2 to TRBJ2-2, with a tentative D call TRBD1 (5 bases). The CDR3 has 14 residues. The V end lost 5 bases, the J end lost 8 bases, and 15 bases lay between the germline ends. Germline CDR1 reads SGHTA; CDR2 reads FQGNSA. CDR3 in DNA: TGTGCCAGCAGCCAAGTATCGACAGATGGGGAGCTGTTTTTT. Protein: CASSQVSTDGELFF.

Concerning this clonotype itself: A much larger clone is a single base away; this may be a read error. The chain is built from TRBV27 and TRBJ1-6, with D possibly being TRBD1 (5 bases). The CDR3 is 16 amino acids. CDR1 is MNHEY and CDR2 is SMNVEV in the germline V gene (reference sequence). CDR3 coding DNA: TGTGCCAGCAGTTTCGGGACTCGCTCCTATAATTCACCCTTCCACTTT. Protein: CASSFGTRSYNSPFHF.

This clonotype was counted many times. This chain connects TRBV11-3 to TRBJ2-7, with D unresolved. V gave up 1 base and J gave up 6 bases, with 10 bases separating them. The CDR3 extends over 13 amino acids. From germline, CDR1 is SGHNT and CDR2 YENEEA. CDR3 in DNA: TGTGCCAGCAGCTTAGGTCACGGATCCGAGCAGTACTTC. This sequence encodes CASSLGHGSEQYF. The full variable domain, rest sourced from reference TRBV11-3 and TRBJ2-7, is EAGVVQSPRYKIIEKKQPVAFWCNPISGHNTLYWYLQNLGQGPELLIRYENEEAVDDSQLPKDRFSAERLKGVDSTLKIQPAELGDSAVYLCASSLGHGSEQYFGPGTRLTVT.

The table lists this clonotype with many counts. Written as DNA, the CDR3 is TGTGCTAGTGGTTGGGCCACCGGAATCTACGAGCAGTACTTC. Translating it yields CASGWATGIYEQYF. V and J are TRBV12-5 and TRBJ2-7; D gene uncertain. Per the germline V gene, CDR1 is LGHNT and CDR2 is FRNRAP. The CDR3 length is 14 residues. With 4 bases removed from V and 3 bases from J, the gap between germline ends came to 13 bases.

V gene TRBV7-9 combines with J gene TRBJ1-1; no reliable D call. Between the trimmed V and J ends, which lost 5 bases and 4 bases, there was a span of 14 bases. The CDR3 spans 14 residues. CDR1 and CDR2 from the germline V gene are SEHNR and FQNEAQ (reference sequence). CDR3 in amino acids: CASSQVGVPTEAFF. The CDR3 nucleotides are TGTGCCAGCAGCCAAGTGGGAGTGCCCACTGAAGCTTTCTTT.

The chain employs TRBV10-2 and TRBJ2-1, with D perhaps TRBD2 (5 bases). V was pared by 3 bases and J by 4 bases, with 10 bases between. Germline V gives CDR1 WSHSY, CDR2 SAAADI. There are 14 residues in the CDR3. DNA for the CDR3: TGCGCCAGCAGTGACGACACTAGTTACAATGAGCAGTTCTTC. It yields the protein CASSDDTSYNEQFF.

V usage is TRBV7-2 and J usage is TRBJ2-5; D may be TRBD1 (5 bases). This CDR3 has 15 amino acids. The germline V gene has CDR1 SGHTA and CDR2 FQGNSA. V was clipped by 4 bases and J by 3 bases, with 15 bases between them. DNA of the CDR3: TGTGCCAGCAGCTCCCTGTGGGGCGATAAAGAGACCCAGTACTTC. It specifies CASSSLWGDKETQYF.

V is TRBV10-3 and J is TRBJ1-2, with no clear D. The CDR3 covers 14 residues. In germline, CDR1 is ENHRY, CDR2 SYGVKD. The V end was cut by 0 bases, the J end by 8 bases, with 13 bases between. The CDR3 loop is CAISESRSNLGYTF. DNA for the CDR3: TGTGCCATCAGTGAGTCGAGGTCTAACTTAGGCTACACCTTC.